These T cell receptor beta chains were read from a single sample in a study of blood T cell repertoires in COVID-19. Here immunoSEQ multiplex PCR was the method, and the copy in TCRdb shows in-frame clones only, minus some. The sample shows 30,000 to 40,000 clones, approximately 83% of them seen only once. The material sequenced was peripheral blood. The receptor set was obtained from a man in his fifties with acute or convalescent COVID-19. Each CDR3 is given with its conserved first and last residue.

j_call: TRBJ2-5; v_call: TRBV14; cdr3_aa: CASSQVGGETQYF
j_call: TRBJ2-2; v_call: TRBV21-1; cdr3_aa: CASGYSGGLDGELFF
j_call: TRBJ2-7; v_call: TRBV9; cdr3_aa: CASSVSTTSRGIEQYF
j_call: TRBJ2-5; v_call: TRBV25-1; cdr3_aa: CASSDLRTSGSPETQYF
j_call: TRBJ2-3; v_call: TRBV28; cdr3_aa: CASSFGTGQIGTQYF
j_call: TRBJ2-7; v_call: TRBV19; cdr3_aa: CASALLAGGSSEQYF
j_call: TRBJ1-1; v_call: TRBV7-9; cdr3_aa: CASSPPTGVSVNTEAFF
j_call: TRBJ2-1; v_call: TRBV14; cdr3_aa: CASSPRGHYNEQFF
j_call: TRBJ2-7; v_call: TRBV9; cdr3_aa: CASSVAPGLAEGEQYF
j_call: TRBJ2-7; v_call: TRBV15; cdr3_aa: CATSRDREGTDEQYF
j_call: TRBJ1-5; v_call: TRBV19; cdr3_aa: CASRTDSYSNQPQHF
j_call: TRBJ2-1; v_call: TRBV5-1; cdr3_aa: CASSLNSNEQFF
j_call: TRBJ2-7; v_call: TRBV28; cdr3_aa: CASKGGSYEQYF
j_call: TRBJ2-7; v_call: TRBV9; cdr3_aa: CASTRGDRGLHEQYF
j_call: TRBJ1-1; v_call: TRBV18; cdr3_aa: CASSAGGEAFF
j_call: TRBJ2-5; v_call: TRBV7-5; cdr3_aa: CVRSTLGQGLQETQYF
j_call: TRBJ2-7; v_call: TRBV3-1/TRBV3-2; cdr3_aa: CASSQGPQVKQYF
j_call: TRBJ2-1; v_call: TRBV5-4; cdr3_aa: CASSIGVTRIAGAYNEQFF
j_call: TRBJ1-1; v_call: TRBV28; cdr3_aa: CASSRGGGQNTEAFF
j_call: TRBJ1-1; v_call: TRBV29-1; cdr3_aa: CSVRTGLYTEAFF
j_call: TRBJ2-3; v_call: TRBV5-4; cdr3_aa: CASSGRLAGASTDTQYF
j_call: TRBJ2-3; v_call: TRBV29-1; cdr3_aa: CSASGKQGSSTDTQYF
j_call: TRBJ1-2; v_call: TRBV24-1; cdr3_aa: CATSDSDRDSGYTF
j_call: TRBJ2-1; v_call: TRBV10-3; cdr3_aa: CAISDAAGAYNEQFF
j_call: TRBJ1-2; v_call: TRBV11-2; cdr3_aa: CASSLEGTGVLANYGYTF
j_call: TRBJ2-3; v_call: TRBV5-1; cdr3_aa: CASSEGGTQYF
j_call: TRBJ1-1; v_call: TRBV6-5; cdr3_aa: CASSYSTGDTEAFF
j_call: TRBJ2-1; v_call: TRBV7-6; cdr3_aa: CASSLNSGGDNEQFF
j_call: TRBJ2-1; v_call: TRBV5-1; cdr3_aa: CASSFSSSYNEQFF
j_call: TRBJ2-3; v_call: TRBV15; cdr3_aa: CATSNRKSTDTQYF
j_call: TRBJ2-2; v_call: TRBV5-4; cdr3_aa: CASSLGAGSTGELFF
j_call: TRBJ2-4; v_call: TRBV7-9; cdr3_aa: CASSLGGGLAKNIQYF
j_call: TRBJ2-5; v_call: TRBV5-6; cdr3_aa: CASSLQQETQYF
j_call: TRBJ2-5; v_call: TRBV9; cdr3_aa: CASSVGNSGGAETQYF
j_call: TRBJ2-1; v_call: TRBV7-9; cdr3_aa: CASSPRGLAGGLNEQFF
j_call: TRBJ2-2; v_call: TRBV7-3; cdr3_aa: CASSLLRVTNTGELFF
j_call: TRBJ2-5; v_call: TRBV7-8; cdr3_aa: CASSLGGLAGGQETQYF
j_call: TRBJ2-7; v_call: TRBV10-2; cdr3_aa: CASRVAGGPYEQYF
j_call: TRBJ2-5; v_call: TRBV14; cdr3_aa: CASSQGTEHQETQYF
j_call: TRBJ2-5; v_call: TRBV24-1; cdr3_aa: CATSDLRETGEETQYF
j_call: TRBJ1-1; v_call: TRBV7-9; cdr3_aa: CASSFSGNTEAFF
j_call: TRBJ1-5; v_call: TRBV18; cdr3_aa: CASSPEANQPQHF
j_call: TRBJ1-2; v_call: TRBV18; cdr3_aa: CASSPDRTTIRGYTF
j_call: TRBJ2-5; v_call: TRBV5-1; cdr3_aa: CASSEGLASGETQYF
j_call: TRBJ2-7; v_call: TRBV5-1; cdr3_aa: CASSLGHLYEQYF
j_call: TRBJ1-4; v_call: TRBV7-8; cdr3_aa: CASSLGFGGPNEKLFF
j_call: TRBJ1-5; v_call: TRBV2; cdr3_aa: CASSEPRQGHQPQHF
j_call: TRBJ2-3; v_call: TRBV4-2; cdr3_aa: CAREVGLAGGEDTQYF
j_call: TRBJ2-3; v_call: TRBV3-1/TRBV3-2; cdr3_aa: CASSQDTVARTQYF
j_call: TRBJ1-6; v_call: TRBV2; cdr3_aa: CASGQGLSNSPLHF
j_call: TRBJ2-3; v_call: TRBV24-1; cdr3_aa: CATSVGGGSADTQYF
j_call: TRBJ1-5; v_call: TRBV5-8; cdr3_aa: CASSKGTGGGQPQHF
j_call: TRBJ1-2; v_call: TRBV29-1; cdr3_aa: CSVPTGTGGAFYGYTF
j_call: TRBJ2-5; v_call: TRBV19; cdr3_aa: CASSKTQTGIGETQYF
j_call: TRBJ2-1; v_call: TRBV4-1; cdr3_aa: CASSQGLDLDEQFF
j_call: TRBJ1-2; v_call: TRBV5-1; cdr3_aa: CASNPGQGLDGYTF
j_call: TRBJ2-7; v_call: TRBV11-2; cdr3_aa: CASRGQSAYEQYF